Below, 23 T cell receptor beta chains from the same sample are listed, as sequenced in a study of blood T cells in healthy people across ages. A second PCR, run for roughly 7 to 11 cycles, used a sample-barcoded 5' primer plus a J-beta primer mix. TCRdb re-analysed the 5' RACE reads in MiXCR, keeping a single row per CDR3 protein. In the table there are 1.8 million or so distinct CDR3 sequences, more than 35% of which are singletons. Sequenced input: blood. These receptors all stem from a human donor in good health.

In its sample, this clonotype was seen a few times. The gene calls are TRBV12-3 or TRBV12-4 and TRBJ2-6, with D uncertain. The CDR3 spans 15 residues. V was cut by 2 bases and J by 0 bases, with 5 bases left in between. The CDR3 region is CASSLTRSGANVLTF. The CDR3 nucleotides are TGTGCCAGCAGTTTAACTCGCTCTGGGGCCAACGTCCTGACTTTC.

The J gene is TRBJ1-6, the V gene TRBV5-1; tentatively, D is TRBD1 (6 bases). The V gene's germline CDR1 is SGHRS and CDR2 YFSETQ. The CDR3 runs to 15 residues. V was trimmed by 4 bases and J by 5 bases, leaving 13 bases between them. The CDR3 coding sequence is TGCGCCAGCAGCCCAGGACAGAGCCATAATTCACCCCTCCACTTT. This codes for CASSPGQSHNSPLHF.

This clonotype was seen only a few times. The J gene is TRBJ2-7, the V gene TRBV20-1, with D perhaps given as TRBD1 or TRBD2 (7 bases each). This CDR3 is 16 amino acids long. Between the trimmed V and J ends, which lost 0 bases and 2 bases, there was a span of 17 bases. Per germline, CDR1 DFQATT and CDR2 SNEGSKA (reference sequence). The CDR3, as DNA: TGCAGTGCTAGAGACCCAGGGGGGGGAACGACCTACGAGCAGTACTTC. This gives the protein CSARDPGGGTTYEQYF.

The chain carries TRBV6-5 and TRBJ2-1; no clear D. This CDR3 has 11 amino acids. The ends were cut back, 7 bases at V and 8 bases at J, with 9 bases in the middle. Germline assignment: CDR1 MNHEY and CDR2 SVGAGI. The CDR3 coding sequence is TGTGCCAGCACGCGCTTGGATGAGCAGTTCTTC. This codes for CASTRLDEQFF.

This clonotype turned up a few times. The J gene is TRBJ2-2, the V gene TRBV28, with 8 positions matching TRBD1. This CDR3 contains 14 residues. Germline assignment: CDR1 MDHEN and CDR2 SYDVKM. Trimming cost V 6 bases and J 4 bases; bases outside gene matches: 4. This chain's CDR3 is CASRTTGATGELFF. Written as DNA, the CDR3 is TGTGCCAGCAGAACGACAGGGGCCACCGGGGAGCTGTTTTTT.

In its sample, this clonotype was seen a few times. This chain links TRBV5-5 with TRBJ1-5; 8 nucleotides agree with TRBD1. CDR3 size: 15 residues. Unmatched junction bases numbered 9, after V lost 3 bases and J lost 7 bases. Germline CDR1 reads SGHKS; CDR2 reads YYEKEE (reference sequence). The CDR3 DNA sequence: TGTGCCAGCAGCTCCGGGACAGGAAGGTTACAGCCCCAGCATTTT. Encoded protein: CASSSGTGRLQPQHF.

This clonotype has just a few counts. One junction end does not reproduce the germline sequence, and a read error may be involved. CDR3 residues: CAGSYGNGEQFF. CDR3 in DNA: TGTGCCGGCAGTTACGGGAACGGTGAGCAGTTCTTC. This chain uses TRBV6-2 or TRBV6-3 with TRBJ2-1, with D perhaps TRBD2 (5 bases). The CDR3 is 12 residues long. CDR1 is MNHEY and CDR2 is SVGEGT in the germline V gene.

This chain uses TRBV6-5 with TRBJ2-1; D ambiguous. Germline CDR1 is MNHEY and CDR2 is SVGAGI. The V end was cut by 10 bases, the J end by 9 bases, with 19 bases between. CDR3 length: 13 amino acids. CDR3 coding DNA: TGTGCCACTTCCAGAAATAGGGCAGGTGAGCAGTTCTTC. Protein sequence: CATSRNRAGEQFF.

About this clonotype: One end of the junction does not line up with germline, which may come from a read error. V and J are TRBV4-2 and TRBJ1-4; unclear D gene. The CDR3 is 19 residues long. Germline-derived CDR1 and CDR2 are LGHNA and YNFKEQ. CDR3 DNA sequence: TGTGCCAGCAGCAAAGACGCGGGGTCTGAATTTGTAGTGAGTGAAAAACTGTTTTTT. Its protein product is CASSKDAGSEFVVSEKLFF.

The chain carries TRBV6-1 and TRBJ2-1; TRBD2 matches 15 bases. The CDR3 loop spans 18 amino acids. V gave up 6 bases and J gave up 0 bases; unmatched junction bases: 6. Germline V gene sequence: CDR1 MNHNS, CDR2 SASEGT. CDR3 nucleotides: TGTGCCAGCAGGGGACTAGCGGGGGGAGCAGGCTCCTACAATGAGCAGTTCTTC. It specifies CASRGLAGGAGSYNEQFF.

This clonotype occurred a few times. The chain uses TRBV7-2 and TRBJ1-6; 8 bases align to TRBD1. CDR3 length: 14 amino acids. The V gene end was trimmed by 5 bases and the J gene end by 9 bases; junction bases not matched to a gene: 6. Germline assignment: CDR1 SGHTA and CDR2 FQGNSA. This CDR3 reads CASSPQGDGSPLHF. The CDR3, as DNA: TGTGCCAGCAGCCCACAGGGGGACGGTTCACCCCTCCACTTT.

This clonotype has a single count. The chain combines TRBV6-1 with TRBJ1-1; 8 nucleotides line up with TRBD1. V trimming: 6 bases; J trimming: 3 bases; junction bases outside the gene matches: 6. The CDR3 loop spans 14 amino acids. The germline V gene has CDR1 MNHNS and CDR2 SASEGT. The DNA for the CDR3 is TGTGCCAGCAGGACAGGGGATCAGTACACTGAAGCTTTCTTT. Translation: CASRTGDQYTEAFF.

A single count supports this clonotype. A much larger clone differs by one base, so this may be a read error. The V and J genes are TRBV7-6 and TRBJ1-4, with D perhaps TRBD1 (5 bases). This CDR3 comprises 14 residues. Germline CDR1 is SGHVS and CDR2 is FNYEAQ. V was clipped by 7 bases and J by 1 base, with 10 bases between them. This CDR3 reads CASNRGVTNEKLFF. The CDR3 nucleotides are TGTGCCAGCAACCGAGGGGTAACTAATGAAAAACTGTTTTTT.

The chain couples TRBV15 to TRBJ2-3, with a weak D call TRBD2 (7 bases). The V gene's germline CDR1 is LNHNV and CDR2 YYDKDF (reference sequence). The CDR3 loop spans 14 amino acids. The V gene lost 3 bases and the J gene lost 6 bases, with 13 bases spanning the gap. Here the CDR3 reads CATSRGGPGDTQYF. CDR3 coding DNA: TGTGCCACCAGCAGGGGGGGGCCGGGGGATACGCAGTATTTT.

The CDR3 DNA reads as TGTGCCAGCAGTGGGACTAGCCCCTACAATGAGCAGTTCTTC. Protein product: CASSGTSPYNEQFF. The chain employs TRBV6-2 or TRBV6-3 and TRBJ2-1, with 9 bases aligning to TRBD2. The ends lost 5 bases at V and 2 bases at J; junction bases unmatched: 1. Germline V gene data show CDR1 as MNHEY and CDR2 as SVGEGT. This CDR3 is 14 amino acids long.

This chain links TRBV5-5 with TRBJ2-1; 9 bases map to TRBD1. The J call may be mistaken, given a closer DNA end match to TRBJ2-7. The germline V gene has CDR1 SGHKS and CDR2 YYEKEE (reference sequence). The CDR3 spans 17 residues. This chain's CDR3 is CASSTDIGTGPSGEQYF. As DNA, the CDR3 is TGTGCCAGCAGCACCGACATCGGGACAGGGCCGAGTGGGGAGCAGTACTTC.

A few counts support this clonotype. The chain has TRBV28 and TRBJ2-4; D might be TRBD1 (6 bases). The DNA end favors TRBJ2-7, so the J call may be wrong. Germline values: CDR1 MDHEN, CDR2 SYDVKM. The CDR3 spans 14 residues. The CDR3 coding sequence is TGTGCCAGCAGTAAGACAGGTGTTGGCTACGAGCAGTACTTC. This encodes CASSKTGVGYEQYF.

The chain combines TRBV4-2 with TRBJ2-1; D gene unclear. Germline V gene data show CDR1 as LGHNA and CDR2 as YNFKEQ. This CDR3 contains 14 residues. V lost 5 bases and J lost 4, with 12 bases in between. The CDR3 DNA reads TGTGCCAGCAGCAAGGATCCGGGTTACAATGAGCAGTTCTTC. It encodes CASSKDPGYNEQFF.

V and J are TRBV7-2 and TRBJ1-5; D is uncertain. The CDR3 is made up of 15 amino acids. Trimming cost V 0 bases and J 4 bases, with 10 bases left between them. CDR1 and CDR2 from the germline V gene are SGHTA and FQGNSA. The CDR3 region has the DNA TGTGCCAGCAGCTTAGCGCTTACGGTAAATCAGCCCCAGCATTTT. It is translated as CASSLALTVNQPQHF.

This clonotype has ten or more counts. CDR3 amino acids: CSVEDATIRGQFF. In DNA form, the CDR3 reads TGCAGCGTTGAAGATGCAACTATAAGGGGGCAGTTCTTC. The chain carries TRBV29-1 and TRBJ2-1; TRBD1 might be the D (5 bases). The V gene's germline CDR1 is SQVTM and CDR2 ANQGSEA. The CDR3 totals 13 residues. V dropped 0 bases and J dropped 12 bases, with 15 bases sitting between them.

The chain joins TRBV5-1 to TRBJ2-7, with 7 bases identical to TRBD2. Per the germline V gene, CDR1 is SGHRS and CDR2 is YFSETQ. J was trimmed by 7 bases and V by 2 bases; bases with no gene match: 12. This CDR3 spans 15 amino acids. CDR3 sequence: CASSFTGGTCREQYF. Written as DNA, the CDR3 is TGCGCCAGCAGCTTCACCGGGGGGACCTGCCGGGAGCAGTACTTC.

The chain is built from TRBV28 and TRBJ2-7; D might be TRBD1 (6 bases). The CDR3 has 17 residues. The V gene lost 6 bases and the J gene lost 3 bases, with 24 bases spanning the gap. Germline V gives CDR1 MDHEN, CDR2 SYDVKM. The CDR3 DNA reads as TGTGCCAGCAGGATAAGCTACCTGGCAGGGGTACGCTACGAGCAGTACTTC. Translated: CASRISYLAGVRYEQYF.

This clonotype came up a few times. This chain links TRBV7-2 with TRBJ1-1; 7 bases line up with TRBD1. This CDR3 has 16 amino acids. The ends lost 5 bases at V and 1 base at J; junction bases unmatched: 10. CDR1 is SGHTA and CDR2 is FQGNSA in the germline V gene. CDR3 nucleotide sequence: TGTGCCAGCAGCCTAACGACGACAGGGCAGAACACTGAAGCTTTCTTT. Protein sequence: CASSLTTTGQNTEAFF.